This T cell receptor beta chain was sequenced for a study of cytomegalovirus exposure and HLA in healthy donors. The wider study: The approximately 120 validation repertoires used the same platform as the 500 to 700 first-cohort repertoires, a later analysis reported.

Regarding the study as a whole: The classifier reportedly diagnosed cytomegalovirus status with high specificity and sensitivity. In the roughly 130 validation repertoires, a later analysis found that first-cohort TCR clusters tended to co-occur.

Sequencing was performed with immunoSEQ multiplex PCR; in TCRdb, only in-frame clones are kept and a portion is missing. Of just under 150,000 clones in the sample, around 90% are singletons; the top ten hold less than 5.5%. Of note for this clone: What it recognizes is unknown.

Germline-derived CDR1 and CDR2 are MNHEY and SMNVEV (reference sequence). Germline trimming cut 4 bases from V and 2 bases from J; bases unmatched to any gene: 3. This CDR3 has 14 residues. The clonotype originates from a man aged 18-30 years in good health and CMV-seropositive. The sequencing input was PBMCs. The chain is built from TRBV27 and TRBJ2-5, with 8 bases that match TRBD1. This chain's CDR3 is CASSWDRSQETQYF. The CDR3, as DNA: TGTGCCAGCAGTTGGGACAGGAGTCAAGAGACCCAGTACTTC.